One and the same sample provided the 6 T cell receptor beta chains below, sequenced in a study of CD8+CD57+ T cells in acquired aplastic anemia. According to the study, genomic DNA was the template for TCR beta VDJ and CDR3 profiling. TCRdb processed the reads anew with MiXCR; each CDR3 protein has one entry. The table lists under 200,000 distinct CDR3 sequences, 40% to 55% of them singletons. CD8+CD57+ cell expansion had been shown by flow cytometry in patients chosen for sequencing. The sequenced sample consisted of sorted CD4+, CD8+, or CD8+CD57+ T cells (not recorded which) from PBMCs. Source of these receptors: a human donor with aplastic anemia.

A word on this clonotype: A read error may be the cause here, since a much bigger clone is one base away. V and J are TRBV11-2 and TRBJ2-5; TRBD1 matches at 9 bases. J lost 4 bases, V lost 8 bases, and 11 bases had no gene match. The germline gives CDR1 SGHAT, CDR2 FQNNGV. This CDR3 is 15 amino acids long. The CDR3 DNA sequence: TGTGCCAGCTGCCCGGGGACAGGGATCCGAGAGACCCAGTACTTC. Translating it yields CASCPGTGIRETQYF.

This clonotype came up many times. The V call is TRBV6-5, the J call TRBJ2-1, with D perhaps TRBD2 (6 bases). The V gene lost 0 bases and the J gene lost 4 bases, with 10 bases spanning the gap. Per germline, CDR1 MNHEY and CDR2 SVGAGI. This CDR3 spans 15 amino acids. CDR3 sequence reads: CASSYSGTVYNEQFF. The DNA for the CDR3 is TGTGCCAGCAGTTACTCTGGGACTGTGTACAATGAGCAGTTCTTC.

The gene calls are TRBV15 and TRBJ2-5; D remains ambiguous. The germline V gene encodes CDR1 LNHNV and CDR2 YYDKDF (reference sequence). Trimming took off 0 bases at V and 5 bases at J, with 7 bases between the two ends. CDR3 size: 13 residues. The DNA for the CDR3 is TGTGCCACCAGCAGAGAGGCGTTGGAGACCCAGTACTTC. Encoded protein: CATSREALETQYF.

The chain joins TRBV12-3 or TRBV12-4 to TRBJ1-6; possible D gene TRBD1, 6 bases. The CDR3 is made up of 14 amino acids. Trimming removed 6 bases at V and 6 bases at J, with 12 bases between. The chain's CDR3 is CASSHGQLNSPLHF. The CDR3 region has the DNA TGTGCCAGCAGCCACGGACAGCTTAATTCACCCCTCCACTTT.

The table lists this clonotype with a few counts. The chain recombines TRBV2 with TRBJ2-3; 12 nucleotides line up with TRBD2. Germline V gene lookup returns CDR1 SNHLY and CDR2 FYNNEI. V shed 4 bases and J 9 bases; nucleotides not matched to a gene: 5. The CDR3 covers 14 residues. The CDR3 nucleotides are TGTGCCAGCAGTGGCCGGACTAGCGGGGACACGCAGTATTTT. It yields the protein CASSGRTSGDTQYF.

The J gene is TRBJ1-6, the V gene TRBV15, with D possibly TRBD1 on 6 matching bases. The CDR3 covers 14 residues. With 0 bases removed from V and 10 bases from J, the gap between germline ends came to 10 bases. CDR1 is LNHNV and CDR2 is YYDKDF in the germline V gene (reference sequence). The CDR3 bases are TGTGCCACCAGCAGAGAACGGCAGGGGTCACCCCTCCACTTT. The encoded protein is CATSRERQGSPLHF.